A single sample gave rise to the 8 T cell receptor beta chains below, sequenced in a study of human T cells and chemical hapten exposure. Time point of the sample: patch test 2, 6 weeks after DPC sensitization. Treatment described: therapeutic diphenylcyclopropenone sensitization with weekly scalp DPC. TCRdb itself ran the RACE reads through MiXCR, one entry per CDR3 protein. The sample lists roughly 150,000 distinct CDR3 sequences; 12% were seen once. The input for sequencing was whole blood, taken in connection with sensitization to the hapten diphenylcyclopropenone (DPC). These TCRs come from a woman aged 45 to 65 with alopecia areata. Some clones in this sample may be carry-over from other donors' samples.

This clonotype was recorded a few times. This rearrangement joins TRBV18 to TRBJ2-4, with TRBD1 matching over 7 bases. V trimming: 6 bases; J trimming: 4 bases; junction bases outside the gene matches: 6. Per the germline V gene, CDR1 is KGHSH and CDR2 is LQKENI. CDR3 length equals 14 residues. The CDR3 is CASSPGGIKNIQYF. CDR3 DNA: TGTGCCAGCTCGCCAGGGGGAATAAAAAACATTCAGTACTTC.

This sequence joins TRBV20-1 and TRBJ2-7, with no clear D. The CDR3 length is 13 residues. In germline, CDR1 is DFQATT, CDR2 SNEGSKA (reference sequence). The V end lost 6 bases, the J end lost 0 bases, and 12 bases lay between the germline ends. The CDR3 sequence is CSAPALSSYEQYF. The DNA of the CDR3 is TGCAGTGCACCAGCGCTTAGCTCCTACGAGCAGTACTTC.

A few counts support this clonotype. V and J are TRBV4-3 and TRBJ2-3, with D unresolved. V was shortened by 1 base and J by 14 bases, with 13 bases between the two germline ends. Germline loops: CDR1 LGHNA, CDR2 YSLEER. This CDR3 contains 12 residues. The CDR3 region has the DNA TGCGCCAGCAGCCAAGCTAGGATCCCCCTGTATTTT. Translating gives CASSQARIPLYF.

In nucleotides, the CDR3 is TGCAGTGCTACCGGACTAGCGGGAGATACGCAGTATTTT. Protein sequence: CSATGLAGDTQYF. The V gene is TRBV20-1, the J gene TRBJ2-3; TRBD2 agrees at 11 bases. The germline CDR1 and CDR2 sequences are DFQATT and SNEGSKA (reference sequence). After removal of 4 bases from V and 5 bases from J, the junction contained 2 bases not matched to a gene. This CDR3 comprises 13 residues.

With regard to this clonotype: An end of the junction does not agree with germline; a read error may underlie this. V usage is TRBV6-2 or TRBV6-3 and J usage is TRBJ1-1; D gene unclear. The germline gives CDR1 MNHEY, CDR2 SVGEGT. The CDR3 totals 12 residues. In nucleotides, the CDR3 is TGTGCCAGCAGTCCACAGTACACTGAAGCCTTCTTT. It is translated as CASSPQYTEAFF.

V is TRBV4-2 and J is TRBJ2-3; unclear D gene. Deletions cut 4 bases from V and 9 bases from J, with 20 bases between. The V gene's germline CDR1 is LGHNA and CDR2 YNFKEQ. The CDR3 runs 15 residues. The DNA of the CDR3 is TGTGCCAGCAGCCCGCAGAACCGGGCGGATTCCACGCAGTATTTT. This encodes CASSPQNRADSTQYF.

The rearrangement joins TRBV10-1 to TRBJ2-1, with 7 bases lining up with TRBD2. With V trimmed by 0 bases and J by 9 bases, 5 bases remained unmatched. The CDR3 runs 14 residues. Per the germline V gene, CDR1 is WNHNN and CDR2 is SYGVQD (reference sequence). The CDR3 protein is CASSESGGHTEQFF. DNA for the CDR3: TGCGCCAGCAGTGAGTCGGGAGGGCACACTGAGCAGTTCTTC.

This chain connects TRBV12-5 to TRBJ1-4; no clear D gene. This CDR3 spans 12 amino acids. Germline-derived CDR1 and CDR2 are LGHNT and FRNRAP. The V end lost 0 bases, the J end lost 8 bases, and 4 bases lay between the germline ends. Here the CDR3 reads CASGLVGEKLFF. The CDR3 nucleotides read TGTGCTAGTGGTTTGGTTGGAGAAAAACTGTTTTTT.